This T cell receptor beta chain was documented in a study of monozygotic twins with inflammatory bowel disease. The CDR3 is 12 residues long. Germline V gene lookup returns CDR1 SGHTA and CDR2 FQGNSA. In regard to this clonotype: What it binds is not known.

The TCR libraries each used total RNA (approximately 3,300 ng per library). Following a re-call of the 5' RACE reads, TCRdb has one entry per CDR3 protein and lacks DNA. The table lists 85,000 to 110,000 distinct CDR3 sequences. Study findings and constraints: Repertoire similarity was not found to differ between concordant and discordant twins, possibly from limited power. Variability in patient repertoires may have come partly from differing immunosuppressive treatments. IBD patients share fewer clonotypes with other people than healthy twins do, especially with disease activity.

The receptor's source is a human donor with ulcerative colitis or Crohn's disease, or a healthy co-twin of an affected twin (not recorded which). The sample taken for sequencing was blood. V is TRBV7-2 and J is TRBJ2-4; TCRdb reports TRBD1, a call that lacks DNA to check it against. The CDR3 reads CASSSAGTGQHF.